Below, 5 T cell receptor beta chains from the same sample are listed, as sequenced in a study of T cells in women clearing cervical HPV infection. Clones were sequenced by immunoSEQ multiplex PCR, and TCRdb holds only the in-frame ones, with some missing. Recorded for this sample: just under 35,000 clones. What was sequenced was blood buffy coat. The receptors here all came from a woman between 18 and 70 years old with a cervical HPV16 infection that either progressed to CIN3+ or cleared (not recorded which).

CDR3 DNA (partial): TGTGCCAGCAGCTCCGGTGGCGGGGGGTACAATGAC. Its protein product is CASSSGGGGYND. The entire CDR3 protein is CASSSGGGGYNDYTF. This sequence joins TRBV7-2 and TRBJ1-2, with D tentatively TRBD1 (5 bases). The sequence runs out 3 residues before the end of the CDR3; the remainder is reconstructed from the germline J gene. The CDR3 has 15 amino acids. The germline V gene encodes CDR1 SGHTA and CDR2 FQGNSA.

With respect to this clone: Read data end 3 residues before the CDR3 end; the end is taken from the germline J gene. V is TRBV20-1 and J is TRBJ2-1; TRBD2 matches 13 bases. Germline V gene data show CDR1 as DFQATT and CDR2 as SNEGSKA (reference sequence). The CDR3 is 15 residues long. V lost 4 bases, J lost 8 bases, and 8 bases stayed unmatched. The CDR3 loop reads CSATGLAGAWDEQFF. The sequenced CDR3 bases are TGCAGTGCTACCGGACTAGCGGGGGCCTGGGATGAG.

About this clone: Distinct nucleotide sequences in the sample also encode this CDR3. CDR3 residues: CASVNQGAVGNTIYF. Incomplete CDR3 DNA: TGTGCCAGTGTTAATCAGGGGGCCGTTGGAAACACC. The chain has TRBV19 and TRBJ1-3, with TRBD1 matching over 8 bases. The CDR3 end falls 3 residues outside the read, so it is completed with the germline J gene. CDR3 length: 15 residues. From germline, CDR1 is LNHDA and CDR2 SQIVND (reference sequence). The V and J ends lost 8 bases and 3 bases, in that order; junction bases with no gene match: 9.

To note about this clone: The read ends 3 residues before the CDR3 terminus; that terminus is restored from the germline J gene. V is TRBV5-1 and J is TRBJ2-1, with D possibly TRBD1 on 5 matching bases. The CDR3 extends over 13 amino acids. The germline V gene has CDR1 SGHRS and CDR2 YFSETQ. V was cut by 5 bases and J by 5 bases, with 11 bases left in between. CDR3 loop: CASRIQGDNEQFF. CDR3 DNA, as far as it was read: TGCGCCAGCAGAATCCAGGGTGACAATGAG.

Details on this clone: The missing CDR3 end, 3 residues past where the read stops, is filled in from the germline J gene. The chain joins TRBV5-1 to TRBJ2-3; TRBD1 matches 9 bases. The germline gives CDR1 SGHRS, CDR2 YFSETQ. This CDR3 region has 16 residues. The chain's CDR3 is CASSLGGTGIQETQYF. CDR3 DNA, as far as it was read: TGCGCCAGCAGCTTGGGGGGGACAGGGATACAAGAGACG.